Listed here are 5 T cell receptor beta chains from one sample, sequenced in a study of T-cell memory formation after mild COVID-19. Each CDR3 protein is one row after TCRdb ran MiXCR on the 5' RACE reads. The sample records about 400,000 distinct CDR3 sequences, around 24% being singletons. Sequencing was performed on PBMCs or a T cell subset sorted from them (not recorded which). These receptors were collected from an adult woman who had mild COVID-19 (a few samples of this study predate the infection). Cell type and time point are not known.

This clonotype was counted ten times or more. For the CDR3, the DNA is TGCGCCAGCAGCCAAGAGTCCAGGGGAAGAGGAACTAATGAAAAACTGTTTTTT. Translated: CASSQESRGRGTNEKLFF. The genes are TRBV4-1 and TRBJ1-4; TRBD1 might be the D (6 bases). Trimming removed 0 bases at V and 1 base at J, with 15 bases between. The germline CDR1 and CDR2 sequences are MGHRA and YSYEKL. The CDR3 runs 18 residues.

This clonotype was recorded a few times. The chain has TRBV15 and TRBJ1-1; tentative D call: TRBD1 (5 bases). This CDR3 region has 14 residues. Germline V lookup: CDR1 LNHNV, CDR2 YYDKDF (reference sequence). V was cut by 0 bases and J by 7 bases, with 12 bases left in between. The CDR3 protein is CATSRDPGTNEAFF. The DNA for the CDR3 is TGTGCCACCAGCAGAGATCCAGGGACCAATGAAGCTTTCTTT.

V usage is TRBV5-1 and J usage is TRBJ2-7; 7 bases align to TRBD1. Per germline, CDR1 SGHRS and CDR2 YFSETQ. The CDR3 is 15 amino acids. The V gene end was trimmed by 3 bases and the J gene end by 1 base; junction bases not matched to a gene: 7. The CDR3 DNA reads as TGCGCCAGCAGCTCCTCGACAGGGATGTCCTACGAGCAGTACTTC. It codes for CASSSSTGMSYEQYF. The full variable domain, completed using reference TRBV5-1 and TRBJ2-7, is KAGVTQTPRYLIKTRGQQVTLSCSPISGHRSVSWYQQTPGQGLQFLFEYFSETQRNKGNFPGRFSGRQFSNSRSEMNVSTLELGDSALYLCASSSSTGMSYEQYFGPGTRLTVT.

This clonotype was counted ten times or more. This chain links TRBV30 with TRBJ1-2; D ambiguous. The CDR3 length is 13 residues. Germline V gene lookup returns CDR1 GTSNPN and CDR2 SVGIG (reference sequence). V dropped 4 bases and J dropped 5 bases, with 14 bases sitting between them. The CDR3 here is CAWTSRVRYGYTF. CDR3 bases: TGTGCCTGGACCAGTCGGGTGCGGTATGGCTACACCTTC.

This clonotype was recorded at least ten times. CDR3 DNA: TGCAGCGTCGTTGACGGATTCTATGGCTACACCTTC. Its protein product is CSVVDGFYGYTF. The V and J genes are TRBV29-1 and TRBJ1-2; unclear D gene. The CDR3 is made up of 12 amino acids. V lost 6 bases and J 4 bases, leaving 12 bases between the germline ends. CDR1 SQVTM and CDR2 ANQGSEA come from the germline V gene.